Listed here are 20 T cell receptor beta chains from one sample, sequenced in a study of human CD8 memory T cell subsets. Scientists made TCR beta libraries using UMI-labeled 5' RACE. TCRdb reprocessed the 5' RACE reads; each CDR3 protein has one entry and no DNA is given. The sample is made up of roughly 10,000 distinct CDR3 sequences, and the top ten hold 15% of it. The sequenced sample consisted of CD8+ T cells from PBMCs. These receptors were collected from a human donor in good health.

This sequence joins TRBV11-2 and TRBJ2-1. This CDR3 is 12 amino acids long. The V gene's germline CDR1 is SGHAT and CDR2 FQNNGV. The CDR3 reads CASSPELTEQFF.

According to its frequency, this clonotype is medium-sized. V usage is TRBV28 and J usage is TRBJ1-1. The CDR3 runs to 15 residues. The germline gives CDR1 MDHEN, CDR2 SYDVKM. CDR3 protein: CASSSETARRTEAFF.

The chain combines TRBV4-1 with TRBJ2-3. The CDR3 consists of 15 residues. The germline gives CDR1 MGHRA, CDR2 YSYEKL. The CDR3 sequence is CASSQEDLDADTQYF.

The rearrangement joins TRBV20-1 to TRBJ1-2. CDR3 length: 13 residues. Germline-derived CDR1 and CDR2 are DFQATT and SNEGSKA (reference sequence). The CDR3 sequence is CSARAEGTYGYTF.

V usage is TRBV11-3 and J usage is TRBJ1-2; as DNA is missing, the TRBD1 call by TCRdb cannot be tested. Germline assignment: CDR1 SGHNT and CDR2 YENEEA. The CDR3 totals 13 residues. The CDR3 protein is CASSEDDRGGYTF.

The genes are TRBV29-1 and TRBJ2-1. This CDR3 contains 14 residues. Germline CDR1 and CDR2: SQVTM and ANQGSEA. CDR3 sequence: CSVEKLLEYNEQFF.

The chain uses TRBV10-1 and TRBJ2-5. Germline CDR1 reads WNHNN; CDR2 reads SYGVQD (reference sequence). The CDR3 sequence is 14 residues long. The CDR3 sequence is CASSESMAEETQYF.

This chain joins TRBV28 and TRBJ2-2; the D call from TCRdb, TRBD2, cannot be confirmed without DNA. CDR3 length: 15 amino acids. Germline assignment: CDR1 MDHEN and CDR2 SYDVKM. This CDR3 is CASRRTSFVAGELFF.

The chain couples TRBV7-7 to TRBJ2-7. The CDR3 runs 14 residues. Germline V gene sequence: CDR1 SSHAT, CDR2 FNYEAQ (reference sequence). CDR3 sequence: CASSPRIDSYEQYF.

V usage is TRBV18 and J usage is TRBJ1-3. Germline V gene sequence: CDR1 KGHSH, CDR2 LQKENI. The CDR3 loop spans 15 amino acids. CDR3 protein: CASSPPEGPGNTIYF. Full variable domain (missing parts from reference TRBV18 and TRBJ1-3): NAGVMQNPRHLVRRRGQEARLRCSPMKGHSHVYWYRQLPEEGLKFMVYLQKENIIDESGMPKERFSAEFPKEGPSILRIQQVVRGDSAAYFCASSPPEGPGNTIYFGEGSWLTVV.

J is TRBJ2-1 and V is TRBV28; TCRdb designates TRBD1, a call that cannot be tested without DNA. The CDR3 has 15 residues. Germline-derived CDR1 and CDR2 are MDHEN and SYDVKM. The CDR3 region is CASRPWGSGNNEQFF.

By frequency, this clonotype registers medium-sized. CDR3 region: CASSLGSLDYGYTF. The V and J genes are TRBV12-3 or TRBV12-4 and TRBJ1-2. The CDR3 consists of 14 residues.

In terms of frequency, this clonotype is medium-sized. V and J are TRBV29-1 and TRBJ2-7. Germline values: CDR1 SQVTM, CDR2 ANQGSEA. This CDR3 contains 12 residues. CDR3 amino acids: CSGIGSTYEQYF.

The chain couples TRBV27 to TRBJ1-1; as DNA is missing, the TRBD1 call by TCRdb cannot be tested. The CDR3 extends over 16 amino acids. The germline gives CDR1 MNHEY, CDR2 SMNVEV (reference sequence). Here the CDR3 reads CASSERTGIGVTEAFF.

The chain is built from TRBV7-8 and TRBJ2-5; TCRdb's D call of TRBD1 is untestable without DNA. Looked up from germline, CDR1 is SGHVS and CDR2 is FQNEAQ. This CDR3 has 15 amino acids. CDR3: CASSLGSRGAETQYF.

The V call is TRBV5-1, the J call TRBJ2-7; the TCRdb D gene call, TRBD1, has no DNA to confirm it. This CDR3 contains 16 residues. Per germline, CDR1 SGHRS and CDR2 YFSETQ. CDR3 region: CASSLARDRPTYEQYF. Complete variable domain (other parts from reference TRBV5-1 and TRBJ2-7): KAGVTQTPRYLIKTRGQQVTLSCSPISGHRSVSWYQQTPGQGLQFLFEYFSETQRNKGNFPGRFSGRQFSNSRSEMNVSTLELGDSALYLCASSLARDRPTYEQYFGPGTRLTVT.

This sequence joins TRBV18 and TRBJ2-5; the D gene TCRdb calls, TRBD1, cannot be checked with no DNA. Germline V gene lookup returns CDR1 KGHSH and CDR2 LQKENI. The CDR3 sequence is 15 residues long. This CDR3 is CASSPGALLQETQYF.

This sequence joins TRBV27 and TRBJ2-1; TCRdb lists TRBD1, though no DNA is available to test this call. CDR3 length: 16 amino acids. Germline loops: CDR1 MNHEY, CDR2 SMNVEV (reference sequence). Here the CDR3 reads CASSLTPRQGHNEQFF.

The rearrangement links TRBV7-8 to TRBJ2-7; the TRBD1 assignment by TCRdb is unverifiable without DNA. CDR1 and CDR2 (germline): SGHVS, FQNEAQ. CDR3 length: 16 residues. The CDR3 sequence: CASSLWDRSYLYEQYF.

The chain recombines TRBV27 with TRBJ1-3. CDR3 length: 13 amino acids. CDR1 is MNHEY, CDR2 SMNVEV, per germline (reference sequence). This CDR3 is CASSARFGNTIYF.